The 12 T cell receptor beta chains reported below all come from one sample, sequenced in a study of T cell repertoires in cytomegalovirus infection. These TCRs' antigens remain unknown. TCRdb re-called the reads with MiXCR, one entry per CDR3 protein. This table holds about 890,000 distinct CDR3 sequences, around 32% found once. Sample: cultured CD8+ T cells from PBMCs, taken from culture after CMV antigen stimulation. All receptors come from a human donor in good health (CMV status not recorded). Some clones in this sample may be carry-over from other donors' samples.

The V and J genes are TRBV9 and TRBJ1-2; D is unresolved. Germline assignment: CDR1 SGDLS and CDR2 YYNGEE. V was pared by 4 bases and J by 4 bases, with 11 bases between. The CDR3 is 13 amino acids. CDR3 bases: TGTGCCAGCAGCCCTAGGGCCCGCTATGGCTACACCTTC. Residues: CASSPRARYGYTF.

In its sample, this clonotype was seen a few times. The chain joins TRBV7-6 to TRBJ2-7; D could derive from TRBD1 or TRBD2 (5 bases each). V shed 2 bases and J shed 2 bases, with 13 bases lying between them. The CDR3 contains 15 residues. CDR1 SGHVS and CDR2 FNYEAQ come from the germline V gene. In DNA form, the CDR3 reads TGTGCCAGCAGCTTATTTTACGAGGGGCCCTACGAGCAGTACGTC. This gives the protein CASSLFYEGPYEQYV.

This chain joins TRBV10-3 and TRBJ2-1, with D tentatively TRBD1 or TRBD2 (6 bases each). The CDR3 totals 13 residues. The germline V gene has CDR1 ENHRY and CDR2 SYGVKD. Trimming shortened V by 2 bases and J by 9 bases, and 11 bases separated the two germline ends. The CDR3 region has the DNA TGTGCCATCAGTGAGAGGGGGGTTGGTGAGCAGTTCTTC. Translation: CAISERGVGEQFF.

The gene calls are TRBV27 and TRBJ2-2; a weak D match, TRBD1 (5 bases). This CDR3 has 13 amino acids. Germline CDR1 is MNHEY and CDR2 is SMNVEV (reference sequence). Trimming took off 10 bases at V and 5 bases at J, with 14 bases between the two ends. The chain's CDR3 is CATVVPGTGELFF. The DNA for the CDR3 is TGTGCCACAGTAGTCCCAGGGACCGGGGAGCTGTTTTTT.

This clonotype was seen only a few times. The chain couples TRBV4-3 to TRBJ2-2, with 8 bases that match TRBD1. Unmatched junction bases numbered 9, after V lost 2 bases and J lost 7 bases. From germline, CDR1 is LGHNA and CDR2 YSLEER. The CDR3 runs 16 residues. CDR3 sequence (DNA): TGCGCCAGCAGCCAATTTGGACAGGGTTGGATCGGGGAGCTGTTTTTT. This translates into CASSQFGQGWIGELFF.

The count of this clonotype is one. The chain carries TRBV29-1 and TRBJ2-3; tentative D call: TRBD2 (5 bases). The CDR3 length is 14 residues. From germline, CDR1 is SQVTM and CDR2 ANQGSEA. V was trimmed by 3 bases and J by 5 bases, leaving 15 bases between them. Here the CDR3 reads CSVDTGVPGDTQYF. CDR3 DNA: TGCAGCGTTGATACCGGGGTCCCCGGAGATACGCAGTATTTT.

This clonotype has at least ten counts. The genes are TRBV6-1 and TRBJ2-3, with TRBD1 as a possible D gene (6 bases). The CDR3 sequence is 15 residues long. Germline-derived CDR1 and CDR2 are MNHNS and SASEGT. The V and J ends lost 7 bases and 0 bases respectively, with 14 bases between them. DNA of the CDR3: TGTGCCAGCACCCCGACAGGAAAAAGCACAGATACGCAGTATTTT. Translated: CASTPTGKSTDTQYF.

This clonotype was found many times. J is TRBJ2-1 and V is TRBV7-9; 10 nucleotides match TRBD2. CDR3 size: 17 residues. J lost 6 bases, V lost 5 bases, and 13 bases had no gene match. Germline V gene data show CDR1 as SEHNR and CDR2 as FQNEAQ (reference sequence). CDR3 DNA sequence: TGTGCCAGCAGCAACTTTCGAGCGGGGGGGTCCCCCAATGAGCAGTTCTTC. The encoded protein is CASSNFRAGGSPNEQFF.

V is TRBV5-1 and J is TRBJ2-7, with 10 bases identical to TRBD1. The CDR3 extends over 14 amino acids. J gave up 5 bases and V 2 bases, and 4 bases lay outside the gene matches. Germline V gene lookup returns CDR1 SGHRS and CDR2 YFSETQ. For the CDR3, the DNA is TGCGCCAGCAGCTTAGGGACAGGGGTACACGAGCAGTACTTC. It is translated as CASSLGTGVHEQYF.

Remarks on this clonotype: A junction boundary mismatches the germline segment, possibly from a read error. The V gene is TRBV19, the J gene TRBJ1-2; no firm D call. This CDR3 contains 11 residues. The germline gives CDR1 LNHDA, CDR2 SQIVND (reference sequence). The CDR3 is CASSIGVLYAF. The CDR3 nucleotides are TGTGCCAGTAGTATTGGGGTTCTCTACGCCTTC.

This clonotype was seen a few times. At one of its ends the junction is not consistent with the germline gene, which may arise from a read error. The V gene is TRBV4-1, the J gene TRBJ2-1; the match to TRBD2 covers 7 bases. CDR3 length: 14 amino acids. The germline V gene has CDR1 MGHRA and CDR2 YSYEKL. The CDR3 spells CASSQTGGYNEQFF. CDR3 coding DNA: TGTGCCAGCAGCCAAACGGGGGGCTACAATGAGCAGTTCTTC.

This clonotype was seen only a few times. The gene calls are TRBV3-1 and TRBJ2-5; 10 nucleotides align to TRBD1. The germline gives CDR1 LGHDT, CDR2 YNNKEL (reference sequence). The CDR3 extends over 19 amino acids. The V and J ends lost 0 bases and 2 bases, in that order; junction bases with no gene match: 12. Written as DNA, the CDR3 is TGTGCCAGCAGCCAAGACAGGACAGGGGGACTTTACGGTCAAGAGACCCAGTACTTC. Its protein product is CASSQDRTGGLYGQETQYF.